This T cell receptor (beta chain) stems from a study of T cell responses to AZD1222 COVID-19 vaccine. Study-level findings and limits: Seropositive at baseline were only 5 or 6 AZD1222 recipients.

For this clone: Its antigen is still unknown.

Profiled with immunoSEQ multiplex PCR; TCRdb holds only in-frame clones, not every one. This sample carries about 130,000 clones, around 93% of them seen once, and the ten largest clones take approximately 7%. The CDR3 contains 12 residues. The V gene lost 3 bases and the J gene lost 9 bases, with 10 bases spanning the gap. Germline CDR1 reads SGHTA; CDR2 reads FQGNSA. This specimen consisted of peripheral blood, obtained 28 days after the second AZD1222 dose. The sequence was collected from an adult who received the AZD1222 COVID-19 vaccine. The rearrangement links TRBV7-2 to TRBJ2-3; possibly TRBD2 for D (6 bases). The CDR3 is CASSFRGRTQYF. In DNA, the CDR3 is TGTGCCAGCAGCTTCCGGGGGAGGACGCAGTATTTT.